This passage covers 24 T cell receptor beta chains from one sample sequenced in a study of blood T cell repertoires in COVID-19. The protocol was immunoSEQ multiplex PCR, while the TCRdb copy is restricted to in-frame clones and leaves out a portion. The table lists about 300,000 clones, more than 75% of them singletons. The specimen was peripheral blood. Every receptor here comes from an older man with acute or convalescent COVID-19.

This chain uses TRBV15 with TRBJ2-1, with 11 nucleotides matching TRBD2. V trimming: 0 bases; J trimming: 7 bases; junction bases outside the gene matches: 5. The germline gives CDR1 LNHNV, CDR2 YYDKDF (reference sequence). This CDR3 contains 16 residues. The CDR3 sequence: CATSRDRLAGGNEQFF. The CDR3 region has the DNA TGTGCCACCAGCAGAGATAGGCTAGCGGGAGGTAATGAGCAGTTCTTC. Filled out from reference TRBV15 and TRBJ2-1, the complete variable domain reads DAMVIQNPRYQVTQFGKPVTLSCSQTLNHNVMYWYQQKSSQAPKLLFHYYDKDFNNEADTPDNFQSRRPNTSFCFLDIRSPGLGDTAMYLCATSRDRLAGGNEQFFGPGTRLTVL.

This chain links TRBV28 with TRBJ1-2; perhaps TRBD1 as D (5 bases). Germline lookup yields CDR1 MDHEN and CDR2 SYDVKM. The CDR3 covers 13 residues. V lost 6 bases, J lost 5 bases, and 13 bases lay in between. CDR3 nucleotide sequence: TGTGCCAGCAGGCCCCCTGGGGCGTATGGCTACACCTTC. Translating gives CASRPPGAYGYTF.

This clone came up once. The J gene is TRBJ2-7, the V gene TRBV27; 10 positions agree with TRBD1. This CDR3 comprises 19 residues. Germline V gene data show CDR1 as MNHEY and CDR2 as SMNVEV (reference sequence). V dropped 3 bases and J dropped 2; count of bases not matched to a gene: 16. The CDR3 DNA reads TGTGCCAGCAGTTTTGGCGCCGGTGGGTATGGACAGGGGGCCTACGAGCAGTACTTC. It translates to CASSFGAGGYGQGAYEQYF.

The chain has TRBV4-3 and TRBJ2-1; D uncertain. CDR1 LGHNA and CDR2 YSLEER come from the germline V gene. V lost 1 base and J 7 bases, leaving 5 bases between the germline ends. CDR3 length equals 12 residues. CDR3 in amino acids: CASSQGQNEQFF. CDR3 coding DNA: TGCGCCAGCAGCCAAGGGCAGAATGAGCAGTTCTTC.

The chain links TRBV5-4 to TRBJ2-7, with D perhaps matching TRBD1 (6 bases). Germline lookup yields CDR1 SGHNT and CDR2 YYREEE (reference sequence). The CDR3 consists of 14 residues. Trimming shortened V by 2 bases and J by 3 bases, and 12 bases separated the two germline ends. The CDR3 region is CASSLNTGLYEQYF. The CDR3 DNA follows: TGTGCCAGCAGCTTAAATACAGGGCTCTACGAGCAGTACTTC.

The rearrangement joins TRBV6-1 to TRBJ2-5; no firm D call. With 1 base removed from V and 8 bases from J, the gap between germline ends came to 5 bases. This CDR3 is built from 11 residues. Germline CDR1 is MNHNS and CDR2 is SASEGT. The CDR3 coding sequence is TGTGCCAGCAGTGAAGTCATCACCCAGTACTTC. Its translation: CASSEVITQYF.

The CDR3 sequence: CSASWAGGGDTGELFF. CDR3 nucleotide sequence: TGCAGTGCTAGTTGGGCGGGAGGGGGCGACACCGGGGAGCTGTTTTTT. The chain is built from TRBV20-1 and TRBJ2-2; 9 bases fit TRBD2. CDR1 and CDR2 (germline): DFQATT, SNEGSKA (reference sequence). This CDR3 is 16 amino acids long. Trimming removed 3 bases from V and 3 bases from J; junction bases left unmatched: 8.

The chain couples TRBV5-1 to TRBJ2-3, with a possible D match to TRBD1 (6 bases). Germline V gene lookup returns CDR1 SGHRS and CDR2 YFSETQ. V lost 3 bases to trimming and J lost 3 bases, with 14 bases between them. The CDR3 loop spans 15 amino acids. As DNA, the CDR3 is TGCGCCAGCAGCTCGGACAGAGAGGCGACAGATACGCAGTATTTT. Translated: CASSSDREATDTQYF. Supplemented by reference TRBV5-1 and TRBJ2-3, the full variable domain reads KAGVTQTPRYLIKTRGQQVTLSCSPISGHRSVSWYQQTPGQGLQFLFEYFSETQRNKGNFPGRFSGRQFSNSRSEMNVSTLELGDSALYLCASSSDREATDTQYFGPGTRLTVL.

This clone was observed a single time. V is TRBV28 and J is TRBJ2-7; D is unresolved. The ends were cut back, 5 bases at V and 0 bases at J, with 17 bases in the middle. The germline V gene encodes CDR1 MDHEN and CDR2 SYDVKM. The CDR3 is 16 residues long. Here the CDR3 DNA reads TGTGCCAGCAGTGGCTCCGCAATGTCAAGCTCCTACGAGCAGTACTTC. This codes for CASSGSAMSSSYEQYF.

This chain joins TRBV6-1 and TRBJ2-7; D is unresolved. CDR3 size: 12 residues. Trimming shortened V by 2 bases and J by 4 bases, and 6 bases separated the two germline ends. The germline gives CDR1 MNHNS, CDR2 SASEGT. The CDR3 DNA reads as TGTGCCAGCAGTGAAAATCTGTACGAGCAGTACTTC. It is translated as CASSENLYEQYF.

Points on this clone: Other DNA sequences within the sample encode an identical CDR3. J is TRBJ2-3 and V is TRBV5-1, with D possibly being TRBD1 (5 bases). Looked up from germline, CDR1 is SGHRS and CDR2 is YFSETQ. This CDR3 contains 14 residues. V shed 0 bases and J shed 0 bases, with 5 bases lying between them. CDR3 coding DNA: TGCGCCAGCAGCTTGGGACAGAGCACAGATACGCAGTATTTT. Residues: CASSLGQSTDTQYF.

CDR3 DNA: TGTGCCAGCAGCATCACTAGCGGCTCCTACGAGCAGTACTTC. Translation gives CASSITSGSYEQYF. The chain has TRBV7-2 and TRBJ2-7; 8 bases align to TRBD2. V lost 5 bases to trimming and J lost 0 bases; unmatched junction nucleotides: 3. This CDR3 has 14 residues. Looked up from germline, CDR1 is SGHTA and CDR2 is FQGNSA.

The V gene is TRBV11-3, the J gene TRBJ2-2; D remains unclear. This CDR3 spans 12 amino acids. Germline V gives CDR1 SGHNT, CDR2 YENEEA. V lost 5 bases, J lost 2 bases, and 3 bases lay in between. The CDR3 reads CASSRNTGELFF. In nucleotides, the CDR3 is TGTGCCAGCAGCCGTAACACCGGGGAGCTGTTTTTT.

V gene TRBV4-1 combines with J gene TRBJ2-7; 10 positions agree with TRBD1. Germline CDR1 is MGHRA and CDR2 is YSYEKL. CDR3 length equals 18 residues. J gave up 5 bases and V 1 base, and 14 bases lay outside the gene matches. In DNA, the CDR3 is TGCGCCAGCAGCCAAGGAACCGTCCGGGGACAGGGGCGAGACGAGCAGTACTTC. It yields the protein CASSQGTVRGQGRDEQYF.

The chain employs TRBV28 and TRBJ2-3, with 9 bases that match TRBD1. CDR1 MDHEN and CDR2 SYDVKM come from the germline V gene. The CDR3 is 15 residues long. After removal of 5 bases from V and 0 bases from J, the junction contained 3 bases not matched to a gene. The CDR3 loop reads CASSPGQGSTDTQYF. The CDR3 DNA follows: TGTGCCAGCAGTCCGGGACAGGGTAGCACAGATACGCAGTATTTT.

The chain links TRBV19 to TRBJ2-7; TRBD1 aligns across 11 bases. The CDR3 contains 13 residues. Looked up from germline, CDR1 is LNHDA and CDR2 is SQIVND (reference sequence). Losses at the gene ends were 5 bases for V and 4 bases for J; bases not matched to a gene: 1. This CDR3 reads CASSRDRGYEQYF. The CDR3 coding sequence is TGTGCCAGTAGTCGGGACAGGGGGTACGAGCAGTACTTC.

The rearrangement joins TRBV29-1 to TRBJ2-1; 8 nucleotides agree with TRBD2. The CDR3 length is 17 residues. The V segment lost 6 bases and the J segment 2 bases; nucleotides outside the gene matches: 15. The germline CDR1 and CDR2 sequences are SQVTM and ANQGSEA. Here the CDR3 reads CSVAFRTGGRPYNEQFF. The CDR3 coding sequence is TGCAGCGTAGCCTTCCGTACGGGCGGGAGGCCCTACAATGAGCAGTTCTTC.

Points on this clone: Other nucleotide sequences from this sample produce the same CDR3. The chain joins TRBV18 to TRBJ1-1, with D uncertain. The CDR3 has 13 residues. The V gene's germline CDR1 is KGHSH and CDR2 LQKENI. Trimming left V 3 bases short and J 1 base short, with 6 bases between. The CDR3 loop reads CASSPAGNTEAFF. CDR3 sequence (DNA): TGTGCCAGCTCACCGGCAGGGAACACTGAAGCTTTCTTT.

V and J are TRBV3-1 (or the pseudogene TRBV3-2) and TRBJ1-3; a weak D match, TRBD1 (5 bases). The V end lost 4 bases, the J end lost 0 bases, and 10 bases lay between the germline ends. The CDR3 totals 15 residues. Germline V gene sequence: CDR1 LGHDT, CDR2 YNNKEL (reference sequence). CDR3 in amino acids: CASSPRVSSGNTIYF. The DNA of the CDR3 is TGTGCCAGCAGCCCCAGGGTGAGCTCTGGAAACACCATATATTTT.

The V gene is TRBV9, the J gene TRBJ2-1; D not resolved. CDR3 length: 15 amino acids. Germline CDR1 SGDLS, CDR2 YYNGEE. V lost 3 bases to trimming and J lost 3 bases, with 13 bases between them. CDR3 residues: CASSAPPNGYNEQFF. CDR3 coding DNA: TGTGCCAGCAGCGCACCCCCCAACGGCTACAATGAGCAGTTCTTC.

Written as DNA, the CDR3 is TGTGCCTGGAACAGGGTGGGGGATGAGCAGTTCTTC. It translates to CAWNRVGDEQFF. This sequence joins TRBV30 and TRBJ2-1; perhaps TRBD1 as D (6 bases). The CDR3 sequence is 12 residues long. Germline V gene lookup returns CDR1 GTSNPN and CDR2 SVGIG (reference sequence). Trimming took 4 bases from V and 8 from J, leaving 12 bases between them.

The genes are TRBV28 and TRBJ2-7, with 16 bases lining up with TRBD2. From germline, CDR1 is MDHEN and CDR2 SYDVKM. The J segment lost 0 bases and the V segment lost 6 bases, leaving 2 bases of the junction unmatched. The CDR3 spans 16 residues. CDR3 coding DNA: TGTGCCAGCAGGGGACTAGCGGGAGGGCTCTCCTACGAGCAGTACTTC. It specifies CASRGLAGGLSYEQYF.

The rearrangement joins TRBV13 to TRBJ2-7, with 12 bases lining up with TRBD2. Per the germline V gene, CDR1 is PRHDT and CDR2 is FYEKMQ (reference sequence). The CDR3 covers 16 residues. V shed 4 bases and J 4 bases; nucleotides not matched to a gene: 8. CDR3 sequence: CASSSTSGSVSYEQYF. DNA of the CDR3: TGTGCCAGCAGCTCGACTAGCGGGAGTGTCTCATACGAGCAGTACTTC.

This chain links TRBV5-1 with TRBJ2-5, with 10 nucleotides matching TRBD2. Germline assignment: CDR1 SGHRS and CDR2 YFSETQ. V dropped 0 bases and J dropped 1; count of bases not matched to a gene: 3. The CDR3 runs to 16 residues. CDR3 DNA sequence: TGCGCCAGCAGCTTGGGTCCTAGCGGGGGCCAAGAGACCCAGTACTTC. It translates to CASSLGPSGGQETQYF.